This passage covers 6 T cell receptor beta chains from one sample sequenced in a study of PD-L1 blockade in urothelial cancer. Profiled with immunoSEQ multiplex PCR; TCRdb holds only in-frame clones, not every one. The sample includes approximately 120,000 clones, about 84% of them seen just once. The time point denotes: peripheral blood 6 weeks after treatment start. The specimen was PBMCs, collected around atezolizumab (anti-PD-L1) treatment. The receptors stem from a man aged 50-59 years with urothelial cancer.

V gene TRBV5-1 combines with J gene TRBJ2-7; perhaps TRBD2 as D (6 bases). Germline V CDR1 and CDR2: SGHRS, YFSETQ. V lost 4 bases and J lost 0, with 17 bases in between. CDR3 size: 16 residues. The CDR3 here is CASSVGGWGVSYEQYF. The DNA of the CDR3 is TGCGCCAGCAGCGTGGGAGGTTGGGGGGTCTCCTACGAGCAGTACTTC.

The V gene is TRBV9, the J gene TRBJ1-1, with D tentatively TRBD1 (5 bases). CDR1 and CDR2 from the germline V gene are SGDLS and YYNGEE. Trimming stripped 3 bases from V and 1 base from J, with 13 bases between. This CDR3 is built from 15 residues. The CDR3 reads CASSARGGRNTEAFF. The CDR3 DNA reads as TGTGCCAGCAGCGCCCGGGGGGGGAGGAACACTGAAGCTTTCTTT. Full variable domain (missing parts from reference TRBV9 and TRBJ1-1): DSGVTQTPKHLITATGQRVTLRCSPRSGDLSVYWYQQSLDQGLQFLIQYYNGEERAKGNILERFSAQQFPDLHSELNLSSLELGDSALYFCASSARGGRNTEAFFGQGTRLTVV.

This clone was seen a single time. CDR3 in DNA: TGTGCCAGCAGTTTAGGAGAGGACAGGGATGACTCACCCCTCCACTTT. Its translation is CASSLGEDRDDSPLHF. The chain combines TRBV28 with TRBJ1-6, with 8 bases matching TRBD1. V gave up 2 bases and J gave up 10 bases; unmatched junction bases: 10. The CDR3 covers 16 residues. Germline CDR1 and CDR2: MDHEN and SYDVKM.

This clone was counted many times. V is TRBV19 and J is TRBJ1-2; the D gene is possibly TRBD1 (5 bases). Germline assignment: CDR1 LNHDA and CDR2 SQIVND (reference sequence). The V gene lost 3 bases and the J gene lost 8 bases, with 13 bases spanning the gap. The CDR3 is made up of 13 amino acids. CDR3 protein: CASSMVGRGGYTF. In nucleotides, the CDR3 is TGTGCCAGTAGTATGGTGGGGCGCGGCGGCTACACCTTC.

In nucleotides, the CDR3 is TGTGCCAGCAGCCGGAGTCCGGATCAGCCCCAGCATTTT. Its protein product is CASSRSPDQPQHF. The V call is TRBV7-3, the J call TRBJ1-5, with D hard to call. The CDR3 spans 13 residues. V lost 5 bases to trimming and J lost 5 bases, with 10 bases between them. The germline gives CDR1 SGHTA, CDR2 FQGTGA.

The chain recombines TRBV11-2 with TRBJ1-5; 8 nucleotides agree with TRBD1. The germline CDR1 and CDR2 sequences are SGHAT and FQNNGV. V shed 5 bases, J shed 6 bases, and the junction held 3 bases outside the gene matches. This CDR3 contains 13 residues. DNA for the CDR3: TGTGCCAGCAGCGGACAGGGCGGTCAGCCCCAGCATTTT. Translation gives CASSGQGGQPQHF. Complete variable domain (other parts from reference TRBV11-2 and TRBJ1-5): EAGVAQSPRYKIIEKRQSVAFWCNPISGHATLYWYQQILGQGPKLLIQFQNNGVVDDSQLPKDRFSAERLKGVDSTLKIQPAKLEDSAVYLCASSGQGGQPQHFGDGTRLSIL.